Listed here are 20 T cell receptor beta chains from one sample, sequenced in a study of blood T cell repertoires in COVID-19. This table comes from immunoSEQ multiplex PCR, and its TCRdb copy is limited to in-frame clones, with some not included. The profile covers about 240,000 clones, with roughly 80% appearing a single time and 9.5% to 15% taken by the ten largest. The specimen was peripheral blood. The receptor set was obtained from a woman aged 60-70 years with active or convalescent COVID-19.

The chain combines TRBV7-8 with TRBJ1-2; the D gene is possibly TRBD1 (6 bases). CDR3 length equals 14 residues. Trimming shortened V by 0 bases and J by 7 bases, and 12 bases separated the two germline ends. From germline, CDR1 is SGHVS and CDR2 FQNEAQ. The CDR3: CASSLAGPGVGYTF. The CDR3 DNA follows: TGTGCCAGCAGCTTAGCTGGGCCAGGGGTTGGCTACACCTTC.

The chain joins TRBV12-3 or TRBV12-4 to TRBJ1-1, with 7 bases matching TRBD1. The CDR3 extends over 13 amino acids. Unmatched junction bases numbered 12, after V lost 6 bases and J lost 11 bases. The CDR3 here is CASSLGTARWAFF. CDR3 bases: TGTGCCAGCAGCCTCGGGACAGCTAGGTGGGCTTTCTTT.

This clone has just one count. The rearrangement joins TRBV9 to TRBJ2-1; 10 bases fit TRBD2. With V trimmed by 0 bases and J by 4 bases, 1 base remained unmatched. This CDR3 contains 15 residues. Germline CDR1 SGDLS, CDR2 YYNGEE. Here the CDR3 reads CASSVVAGGYNEQFF. For the CDR3, the DNA is TGTGCCAGCAGCGTAGTAGCGGGGGGATACAATGAGCAGTTCTTC. Full variable domain (rest looked up from reference TRBV9 and TRBJ2-1): DSGVTQTPKHLITATGQRVTLRCSPRSGDLSVYWYQQSLDQGLQFLIQYYNGEERAKGNILERFSAQQFPDLHSELNLSSLELGDSALYFCASSVVAGGYNEQFFGPGTRLTVL.

The genes are TRBV6-5 and TRBJ2-2, with D maybe TRBD2 (7 bases). Germline V gene data show CDR1 as MNHEY and CDR2 as SVGAGI. Trimming took off 0 bases at V and 9 bases at J, with 11 bases between the two ends. The CDR3 runs 14 residues. The CDR3 spells CASSYSGGPRELFF. CDR3 coding DNA: TGTGCCAGCAGTTACTCGGGGGGGCCGCGGGAGCTGTTTTTT.

The V and J genes are TRBV25-1 and TRBJ1-3; D call uncertain. The CDR3 is 16 amino acids. Between the trimmed V and J ends, which lost 4 bases and 6 bases, there was a span of 19 bases. Germline CDR1 reads MGHDK; CDR2 reads SYGVNS. The CDR3 coding sequence is TGTGCCAGCAGTGTCTCTAGCGTCGGTTTAGCAAACACCATATATTTT. Its translation is CASSVSSVGLANTIYF.

The chain couples TRBV19 to TRBJ1-4; D unresolved. The germline V gene encodes CDR1 LNHDA and CDR2 SQIVND (reference sequence). The CDR3 extends over 12 amino acids. Trimming took off 8 bases at V and 3 bases at J, with 7 bases between the two ends. The CDR3 DNA is TGTGCCAGTGGTCGGGCTAATGAAAAACTGTTTTTT. This sequence encodes CASGRANEKLFF. The complete variable domain, with remaining parts taken from reference TRBV19 and TRBJ1-4, reads DGGITQSPKYLFRKEGQNVTLSCEQNLNHDAMYWYRQDPGQGLRLIYYSQIVNDFQKGDIAEGYSVSREKKESFPLTVTSAQKNPTAFYLCASGRANEKLFFGSGTQLSVL.

The J gene is TRBJ2-3, the V gene TRBV10-1; a weak D match, TRBD1 (6 bases). V was trimmed by 4 bases and J by 2 bases, leaving 10 bases between them. Germline CDR1 reads WNHNN; CDR2 reads SYGVQD (reference sequence). The CDR3 is made up of 14 amino acids. The CDR3 region has the DNA TGCGCCAGCAGTGTAGGGACATTCACAGATACGCAGTATTTT. It codes for CASSVGTFTDTQYF.

This clone occurred once. The chain couples TRBV7-6 to TRBJ2-5, with TRBD1 matching over 9 bases. Losses at the gene ends were 5 bases for V and 5 bases for J; bases not matched to a gene: 12. This CDR3 is built from 16 residues. Germline CDR1 SGHVS, CDR2 FNYEAQ. The CDR3 sequence: CASSHSGTGSFETQYF. Here the CDR3 DNA reads TGTGCCAGCAGCCATTCCGGGACAGGGTCGTTCGAGACCCAGTACTTC.

The rearrangement links TRBV30 to TRBJ1-1; tentatively, D is TRBD1 (5 bases). Trimming left V 4 bases short and J 2 bases short, with 11 bases between. The CDR3 has 13 amino acids. Germline V gene lookup returns CDR1 GTSNPN and CDR2 SVGIG (reference sequence). CDR3 sequence (DNA): TGTGCCTGGACCGTATGGGGCAACACTGAAGCTTTCTTT. Translation gives CAWTVWGNTEAFF.

CDR3 region: CASMGGRSTNQPQHF. Written as DNA, the CDR3 is TGTGCCAGTATGGGGGGACGAAGTACCAATCAGCCCCAGCATTTT. The rearrangement joins TRBV19 to TRBJ1-5; D may be TRBD1 (5 bases). The germline CDR1 and CDR2 sequences are LNHDA and SQIVND (reference sequence). The V and J ends lost 7 bases and 3 bases respectively, with 16 bases between them. The CDR3 length is 15 residues. Full variable domain (missing parts from reference TRBV19 and TRBJ1-5): DGGITQSPKYLFRKEGQNVTLSCEQNLNHDAMYWYRQDPGQGLRLIYYSQIVNDFQKGDIAEGYSVSREKKESFPLTVTSAQKNPTAFYLCASMGGRSTNQPQHFGDGTRLSIL.

This clone was seen only once. The chain carries TRBV24-1 and TRBJ2-5, with 10 bases lining up with TRBD2. Looked up from germline, CDR1 is KGHDR and CDR2 is SFDVKD. Trimming removed 3 bases from V and 1 base from J; junction bases left unmatched: 1. This CDR3 contains 15 residues. The CDR3 DNA follows: TGTGCCACCAGTGATACTAGCGGGGCCCAAGAGACCCAGTACTTC. Encoded protein: CATSDTSGAQETQYF.

This chain joins TRBV6-1 and TRBJ1-4; D gene uncertain. Germline CDR1 reads MNHNS; CDR2 reads SASEGT. This CDR3 comprises 12 residues. V dropped 3 bases and J dropped 5 bases, with 4 bases sitting between them. CDR3 residues: CASSERNEKLFF. The CDR3 DNA reads as TGTGCCAGCAGTGAGAGGAATGAAAAACTGTTTTTT.

The V call is TRBV7-6, the J call TRBJ1-2; 7 bases line up with TRBD1. From germline, CDR1 is SGHVS and CDR2 FNYEAQ. Trimming cost V 5 bases and J 4 bases; bases outside gene matches: 4. The CDR3 sequence is 13 residues long. Here the CDR3 DNA reads TGTGCCAGCAGCCAGGGACAGACCTATGGCTACACCTTC. Its translation is CASSQGQTYGYTF.

The J gene is TRBJ1-5, the V gene TRBV25-1; 7 nucleotides align to TRBD1. From germline, CDR1 is MGHDK and CDR2 SYGVNS. The trim removed 10 bases at V and 5 bases at J, leaving 8 bases unmatched. The CDR3 is 13 residues long. CDR3 in amino acids: CATSDRADQPQHF. CDR3 nucleotides: TGTGCCACCTCTGACAGGGCGGATCAGCCCCAGCATTTT.

DNA for the CDR3: TGCGCCAGCAGCCCAGCCGGGACAGGGACCGCAGATACGCAGTATTTT. Its translation is CASSPAGTGTADTQYF. The rearrangement uses TRBV4-1 and TRBJ2-3, with TRBD1 matching over 9 bases. Germline loops: CDR1 MGHRA, CDR2 YSYEKL. The CDR3 spans 16 residues. V was clipped by 4 bases and J by 4 bases; unmatched bases: 9.

The J gene is TRBJ2-1, the V gene TRBV28; TRBD2 is a possible D gene (5 bases). Germline CDR1 is MDHEN and CDR2 is SYDVKM. V lost 8 bases and J lost 1, with 15 bases in between. This CDR3 contains 15 residues. The CDR3 here is CASESGGLSYNEQFF. The CDR3 coding sequence is TGTGCCAGCGAATCTGGCGGGCTTTCCTACAATGAGCAGTTCTTC.

The chain has TRBV27 and TRBJ2-6; D uncertain. Trimming took 2 bases from V and 0 from J, leaving 11 bases between them. The CDR3 has 17 amino acids. Germline V CDR1 and CDR2: MNHEY, SMNVEV (reference sequence). The CDR3 loop reads CASSLNSRSSGANVLTF. CDR3 coding DNA: TGTGCCAGCAGTTTAAATAGCCGGTCCTCTGGGGCCAACGTCCTGACTTTC.

The chain employs TRBV7-2 and TRBJ2-3, with 15 bases aligning to TRBD2. CDR1 and CDR2 (germline): SGHTA, FQGNSA. The J segment lost 6 bases and the V segment lost 5 bases, leaving 6 bases of the junction unmatched. The CDR3 loop spans 16 amino acids. DNA for the CDR3: TGTGCCAGCAGCCGGACCGGGACTAGCGGGGGGGATACGCAGTATTTT. As protein: CASSRTGTSGGDTQYF. Full variable domain (outside the CDR3, taken from reference TRBV7-2 and TRBJ2-3): GAGVSQSPSNKVTEKGKDVELRCDPISGHTALYWYRQSLGQGLEFLIYFQGNSAPDKSGLPSDRFSAERTGGSVSTLTIQRTQQEDSAVYLCASSRTGTSGGDTQYFGPGTRLTVL.

The CDR3 protein is CASSRTSGGPSGSYNEQFF. Here the CDR3 DNA reads TGCGCCAGCAGCCGGACTAGCGGGGGGCCTAGCGGGTCCTACAATGAGCAGTTCTTC. The chain combines TRBV4-1 with TRBJ2-1; 14 bases are shared with TRBD2. The CDR3 runs 19 residues. Germline V gene lookup returns CDR1 MGHRA and CDR2 YSYEKL. With V trimmed by 4 bases and J by 1 base, 9 bases remained unmatched.

The rearrangement joins TRBV6-5 to TRBJ2-7; 10 nucleotides match TRBD1. The germline V gene has CDR1 MNHEY and CDR2 SVGAGI. The CDR3 totals 16 residues. The V gene end was trimmed by 4 bases and the J gene end by 0 bases; junction bases not matched to a gene: 6. CDR3 DNA sequence: TGTGCCAGCAGTTCAATGGGACAGGGGAGCTCCTACGAGCAGTACTTC. It codes for CASSSMGQGSSYEQYF.